This T cell receptor (beta chain) derives from a study of Ad26.COV2.S vaccination and SARS-CoV-2 variants. Noted treatment: some 19 received Ad26.COV2.S at low or high dose, single or two shots; about 5 received placebo; per-sample allocation not given. The investigators took samples on day 63 after the first vaccine or placebo injection. Per the germline V gene, CDR1 is MDHEN and CDR2 is SYDVKM. Trimming removed 3 bases from V and 4 bases from J; junction bases left unmatched: 21. The CDR3 runs to 21 residues. Assay used: immunoSEQ multiplex PCR; TCRdb lists only in-frame clones, some missing. The sample holds 380,000 or so clones, 88% seen once.

This clonotype was obtained from a person between 18 and 59 years old who received the Ad26.COV2.S COVID-19 vaccine or a placebo. The rearrangement links TRBV28 to TRBJ1-6, with 7 bases fitting TRBD1. The starting material was peripheral blood, obtained in a trial of Ad26.COV2.S vaccine versus placebo. CDR3 sequence (DNA): TGTGCCAGCAGTTTTGAGGCAGGAAGGGACAGCGCCATGGCGTATAATTCACCCCTCCACTTT. It encodes CASSFEAGRDSAMAYNSPLHF. The full variable domain, in which reference TRBV28 and TRBJ1-6 provide the parts outside the CDR3, is DVKVTQSSRYLVKRTGEKVFLECVQDMDHENMFWYRQDPGLGLRLIYFSYDVKMKEKGDIPEGYSVSREKKERFSLILESASTNQTSMYLCASSFEAGRDSAMAYNSPLHFGNGTRLTVT.